These 31 T cell receptor beta chains came from one sample sequenced in a study of shared clonotypes between healthy human individuals. Assay: immunoSEQ multiplex PCR; the TCRdb copy retains only in-frame clones and omits some. The table has fewer than 200,000 clones, roughly 91% seen once; the top ten hold around 0.067%. The sample was naive CD4+ T cells sorted from blood. Sample subset: CD45RA+ positively selected. The receptors were gathered from a woman aged 25-40 years in good health.

The chain is built from TRBV18 and TRBJ2-1; 7 bases are shared with TRBD2. This CDR3 has 15 amino acids. CDR1 and CDR2 (germline): KGHSH, LQKENI. With V trimmed by 3 bases and J by 4 bases, 6 bases remained unmatched. CDR3 coding DNA: TGTGCCAGCTCACCCCTAGCGGAAGCTTACAATGAGCAGTTCTTC. Its protein is CASSPLAEAYNEQFF. The full variable domain, its missing parts supplied by reference TRBV18 and TRBJ2-1, is NAGVMQNPRHLVRRRGQEARLRCSPMKGHSHVYWYRQLPEEGLKFMVYLQKENIIDESGMPKERFSAEFPKEGPSILRIQQVVRGDSAAYFCASSPLAEAYNEQFFGPGTRLTVL.

The chain employs TRBV10-2 and TRBJ1-3; TRBD1 aligns across 12 bases. The J segment lost 4 bases and the V segment lost 3 bases, leaving 7 bases of the junction unmatched. The CDR3 sequence is 17 residues long. Germline V gene data show CDR1 as WSHSY and CDR2 as SAAADI. CDR3 region: CASSDGTGGAWGNTIYF. Written as DNA, the CDR3 is TGCGCCAGCAGTGACGGGACAGGGGGCGCTTGGGGAAACACCATATATTTT.

This chain uses TRBV28 with TRBJ2-7; unclear D gene. Trimming left V 2 bases short and J 2 bases short, with 10 bases between. The germline V gene encodes CDR1 MDHEN and CDR2 SYDVKM. This CDR3 contains 14 residues. CDR3 bases: TGTGCCAGCAGTTTAAAGTATCACCCCTACGAGCAGTACTTC. It is translated as CASSLKYHPYEQYF.

A single count supports this clone. The chain couples TRBV5-1 to TRBJ2-2; maybe TRBD1 (6 bases). This CDR3 region has 16 residues. Germline lookup yields CDR1 SGHRS and CDR2 YFSETQ. The V gene lost 3 bases and the J gene lost 4 bases, with 16 bases spanning the gap. The CDR3: CASSSGQPISTGELFF. The CDR3 region has the DNA TGCGCCAGCAGCTCTGGACAGCCGATAAGCACCGGGGAGCTGTTTTTT.

The rearrangement links TRBV15 to TRBJ2-7; 11 bases are shared with TRBD1. J lost 1 base, V lost 0 bases, and 14 bases had no gene match. This CDR3 comprises 20 residues. Per germline, CDR1 LNHNV and CDR2 YYDKDF (reference sequence). The CDR3 DNA sequence: TGTGCCACCAGCAGAGATTTCATCGCGGGGGGACAGGGGGTTTCCTACGAGCAGTACTTC. Translating gives CATSRDFIAGGQGVSYEQYF.

J is TRBJ1-2 and V is TRBV2, with a weak D call TRBD1 (6 bases). This CDR3 region has 13 residues. Trimming took off 8 bases at V and 8 bases at J, with 18 bases between the two ends. In germline, CDR1 is SNHLY, CDR2 FYNNEI. Written as DNA, the CDR3 is TGTGCCAGCCGAGGTACGACAGGAGTCGGCTACACCTTC. The encoded protein is CASRGTTGVGYTF.

This chain uses TRBV11-2 with TRBJ2-5; D ambiguous. CDR3 size: 15 residues. Trimming stripped 0 bases from V and 1 base from J, with 9 bases between. Germline CDR1 reads SGHAT; CDR2 reads FQNNGV. CDR3 in amino acids: CASSLDSWGQETQYF. The CDR3 coding sequence is TGTGCCAGCAGCTTAGACAGTTGGGGCCAAGAGACCCAGTACTTC.

This clone showed up just a few times. This rearrangement joins TRBV2 to TRBJ2-7; either TRBD1 or TRBD2 may supply D (5 bases each). The ends were cut back, 0 bases at V and 2 bases at J, with 20 bases in the middle. The V gene's germline CDR1 is SNHLY and CDR2 FYNNEI. This CDR3 region has 18 residues. The CDR3, as DNA: TGTGCCAGCAGTGAAGCGCTGGGGCTAGCAGGCCTTACCTACGAGCAGTACTTC. This codes for CASSEALGLAGLTYEQYF.

V and J are TRBV28 and TRBJ2-6, with 8 bases lining up with TRBD1. Germline-derived CDR1 and CDR2 are MDHEN and SYDVKM. J was trimmed by 4 bases and V by 6 bases; bases with no gene match: 17. The CDR3 is made up of 19 amino acids. The CDR3 reads CASRSTAGGLLAGANVLTF. For the CDR3, the DNA is TGTGCCAGCAGGTCAACCGCAGGGGGCCTTTTGGCCGGGGCCAACGTCCTGACTTTC.

V is TRBV11-2 and J is TRBJ2-5; 11 nucleotides line up with TRBD2. The DNA end is a closer match to TRBJ2-7, so the J assignment may be wrong. Germline-derived CDR1 and CDR2 are SGHAT and FQNNGV. The CDR3 consists of 15 residues. In DNA, the CDR3 is TGTGCCAGCAGCTCTCTAGCGGGAGGTGACTACGAGCAGTACTTC. Protein sequence: CASSSLAGGDYEQYF.

This clone was detected only once. The chain joins TRBV10-3 to TRBJ1-2; tentatively, D is TRBD1 (5 bases). The V gene lost 3 bases and the J gene lost 5 bases, with 13 bases spanning the gap. Germline V lookup: CDR1 ENHRY, CDR2 SYGVKD. The CDR3 extends over 14 amino acids. The CDR3 DNA is TGTGCCATCAGTGACGACAGAGGGCAATATGGCTACACCTTC. Protein product: CAISDDRGQYGYTF.

The chain joins TRBV2 to TRBJ1-4; possibly TRBD1 for D (6 bases). Trimming stripped 7 bases from V and 3 bases from J, with 12 bases between. CDR1 SNHLY and CDR2 FYNNEI come from the germline V gene. The CDR3 totals 14 residues. CDR3 sequence: CASKGGQANEKLFF. The CDR3 nucleotides are TGTGCCAGCAAGGGGGGCCAGGCTAATGAAAAACTGTTTTTT.

The rearrangement joins TRBV6-5 to TRBJ1-6, with D possibly TRBD1 on 5 matching bases. V was clipped by 7 bases and J by 7 bases, with 11 bases between them. This CDR3 comprises 13 residues. The germline V gene encodes CDR1 MNHEY and CDR2 SVGAGI. The CDR3 sequence: CASMRQRNSPLHF. The DNA for the CDR3 is TGTGCCAGCATGAGACAGCGGAATTCACCCCTCCACTTT.

This sequence joins TRBV14 and TRBJ1-4; TRBD1 aligns across 8 bases. J lost 0 bases, V lost 1 base, and 4 bases had no gene match. The CDR3 is 17 amino acids. Germline V gene lookup returns CDR1 SGHDN and CDR2 FVKESK. Here the CDR3 reads CASSQARTGTTNEKLFF. DNA for the CDR3: TGTGCCAGCAGCCAAGCCAGGACAGGGACAACTAATGAAAAACTGTTTTTT.

This chain links TRBV11-2 with TRBJ2-5; D is unclear. Trimming pared 1 base from V and 1 base from J, leaving 7 bases between. This CDR3 is 14 amino acids long. Germline CDR1 is SGHAT and CDR2 is FQNNGV. The CDR3 sequence is CASSLATPQETQYF. The CDR3, as DNA: TGTGCCAGCAGCTTAGCCACCCCCCAAGAGACCCAGTACTTC.

The chain links TRBV11-2 to TRBJ2-5; no clear D. With the DNA end fitting TRBJ2-7 better, the J assignment may be wrong. This CDR3 spans 13 amino acids. Germline CDR1 reads SGHAT; CDR2 reads FQNNGV. The DNA for the CDR3 is TGTGCCAGCAGCCCCACGAGTCGGAGCGAGCAGTACTTC. Its protein product is CASSPTSRSEQYF.

The V gene is TRBV5-1, the J gene TRBJ1-4; D is ambiguous. The CDR3 has 14 residues. Germline V lookup: CDR1 SGHRS, CDR2 YFSETQ. Trimming pared 0 bases from V and 2 bases from J, leaving 5 bases between. DNA for the CDR3: TGCGCCAGCAGCTTGGGGGTCACTAATGAAAAACTGTTTTTT. The encoded protein is CASSLGVTNEKLFF. The complete variable domain, with remaining parts taken from reference TRBV5-1 and TRBJ1-4, reads KAGVTQTPRYLIKTRGQQVTLSCSPISGHRSVSWYQQTPGQGLQFLFEYFSETQRNKGNFPGRFSGRQFSNSRSEMNVSTLELGDSALYLCASSLGVTNEKLFFGSGTQLSVL.

The chain joins TRBV29-1 to TRBJ2-7; D possibly corresponds to TRBD1 (7 bases). V lost 5 bases to trimming and J lost 6 bases, with 17 bases between them. The germline V gene has CDR1 SQVTM and CDR2 ANQGSEA. This CDR3 comprises 13 residues. CDR3 sequence: CSVKDQGGIEQYF. CDR3 nucleotide sequence: TGCAGCGTTAAGGACCAGGGGGGTATCGAGCAGTACTTC.

This chain links TRBV28 with TRBJ1-2; D call uncertain. The CDR3 is 13 residues long. Germline V gene sequence: CDR1 MDHEN, CDR2 SYDVKM. Deletions cut 7 bases from V and 8 bases from J, with 17 bases between. The CDR3 coding sequence is TGTGCCAGCACCGAGAGGGCCCTTGGCGGCTACACCTTC. This gives the protein CASTERALGGYTF.

Concerning this clone itself: The identical CDR3 is also encoded by other nucleotide sequences in the sample. The CDR3 loop reads CASSPQGNNQPQHF. The CDR3 nucleotides read TGTGCCAGCTCACCACAGGGAAATAATCAGCCCCAGCATTTT. The rearrangement uses TRBV18 and TRBJ1-5, with D unresolved. CDR1 and CDR2 (germline): KGHSH, LQKENI. This CDR3 spans 14 amino acids. The V and J ends lost 1 base and 4 bases respectively, with 8 bases between them.

The chain uses TRBV7-9 and TRBJ2-1; D ambiguous. The CDR3 has 12 residues. V was clipped by 2 bases and J by 5 bases, with 4 bases between them. Germline-derived CDR1 and CDR2 are SEHNR and FQNEAQ (reference sequence). CDR3 nucleotides: TGTGCCAGCAGCTTATTGGACAATGAGCAGTTCTTC. This gives the protein CASSLLDNEQFF.

V gene TRBV5-1 combines with J gene TRBJ1-4; maybe TRBD1 (6 bases). Germline CDR1 SGHRS, CDR2 YFSETQ. The CDR3 has 15 residues. Trimming removed 4 bases at V and 5 bases at J, with 15 bases between. DNA for the CDR3: TGCGCCAGCAGCAGTGCGACAGGCCTGAATGAAAAACTGTTTTTT. Its protein is CASSSATGLNEKLFF.

This chain joins TRBV27 and TRBJ1-2; 7 bases are shared with TRBD1. The length of the CDR3 is 15 residues. After removal of 3 bases from V and 5 bases from J, the junction contained 9 bases not matched to a gene. Germline V lookup: CDR1 MNHEY, CDR2 SMNVEV (reference sequence). The chain's CDR3 is CASSFDRELPYGYTF. CDR3 bases: TGTGCCAGCAGTTTCGACAGGGAACTGCCTTATGGCTACACCTTC.

The chain couples TRBV13 to TRBJ2-5; no firm D call. TRBJ2-7 matches the DNA end more closely, so the J call is doubtful. The CDR3 is 14 residues long. The germline CDR1 and CDR2 sequences are PRHDT and FYEKMQ (reference sequence). CDR3 in DNA: TGTGCCAGCAGTGTGGGTCCCAGCTCCTACGAGCAGTACTTC. Its translation is CASSVGPSSYEQYF.

This clone was detected only once. The chain is built from TRBV6-6 and TRBJ2-5; D not resolved. The V gene's germline CDR1 is MNHNY and CDR2 SVGAGI (reference sequence). CDR3 size: 14 residues. Trimming cost V 2 bases and J 2 bases, with 9 bases left between them. The CDR3 coding sequence is TGTGCCAGCAGTTACCCGGGTACACAAGAGACCCAGTACTTC. Amino acids: CASSYPGTQETQYF.

V gene TRBV28 combines with J gene TRBJ1-2; tentatively, D is TRBD1 (5 bases). Germline V gene sequence: CDR1 MDHEN, CDR2 SYDVKM. Trimming took 7 bases from V and 5 from J, leaving 23 bases between them. The CDR3 has 16 amino acids. This chain's CDR3 is CASNSGTASNLYGYTF. The CDR3 DNA follows: TGTGCCAGCAATTCTGGGACGGCCTCGAACCTTTATGGCTACACCTTC.

This chain connects TRBV5-4 to TRBJ2-7; 13 bases map to TRBD2. There are 17 residues in the CDR3. The germline CDR1 and CDR2 sequences are SGHNT and YYREEE (reference sequence). V lost 2 bases and J lost 3; bases outside the gene matches: 8. CDR3 DNA: TGTGCCAGCAGCTTAGGACTAGCGGGAGAGAGTAGCTACGAGCAGTACTTC. This sequence encodes CASSLGLAGESSYEQYF.

The CDR3 reads CASTVGTGGLTGELFF. The CDR3 bases are TGTGCCAGTACGGTTGGGACAGGGGGCTTAACCGGGGAGCTGTTTTTT. The chain recombines TRBV6-6 with TRBJ2-2; 12 nucleotides match TRBD1. The germline V gene has CDR1 MNHNY and CDR2 SVGAGI (reference sequence). The trim removed 9 bases at V and 5 bases at J, leaving 10 bases unmatched. The CDR3 has 16 amino acids.

V and J are TRBV28 and TRBJ1-1; 9 bases agree with TRBD1. V shed 2 bases, J shed 2 bases, and the junction held 12 bases outside the gene matches. The CDR3 runs to 18 residues. The germline gives CDR1 MDHEN, CDR2 SYDVKM. CDR3 nucleotides: TGTGCCAGCAGTTTACTCACCGGGACAGGGACTATCAACACTGAAGCTTTCTTT. Its protein product is CASSLLTGTGTINTEAFF. Using reference TRBV28 and TRBJ1-1 for the parts outside the CDR3, the full variable domain is DVKVTQSSRYLVKRTGEKVFLECVQDMDHENMFWYRQDPGLGLRLIYFSYDVKMKEKGDIPEGYSVSREKKERFSLILESASTNQTSMYLCASSLLTGTGTINTEAFFGQGTRLTVV.

To note about this clone: The sample has other DNA sequences that encode this CDR3 too. The CDR3 nucleotides are TGTGCCAGCTCACCAGGGGAGACCCAGTACTTC. Translating it yields CASSPGETQYF. This chain connects TRBV18 to TRBJ2-5, with D unresolved. The germline CDR1 and CDR2 sequences are KGHSH and LQKENI. The CDR3 has 11 residues. Trimming removed 2 bases from V and 5 bases from J, with 3 bases in between.

The rearrangement joins TRBV11-2 to TRBJ1-3, with 7 bases that match TRBD1. Germline CDR1 and CDR2: SGHAT and FQNNGV. This CDR3 comprises 16 residues. V was pared by 5 bases and J by 0 bases, with 7 bases of the junction left unmatched. The CDR3 DNA is TGTGCCAGCAGCCCCGACAGGGAGAGCTCTGGAAACACCATATATTTT. Translating it yields CASSPDRESSGNTIYF.